This T cell receptor beta chain was captured by sequencing in a study of PD-1 blockade in classical Hodgkin lymphoma (dated by TCRdb to between 2020 and 2021). About the investigation overall: Nivolumab dosing was 3 mg/kg intravenously every 2 weeks, continuing until either disease progression or unacceptable toxicity. A peripheral blood immune signature of response to PD-1 blockade in classical Hodgkin lymphoma was defined using TCR beta sequencing and CyTOF.

About this clone itself: It lacks a known antigen. No base quality information exists; no much larger clone differs at one position.

Explained via the paper, the time point label denotes: cycle 1 day 1 (C1D1), immediately before nivolumab initiation. Every trial patient had relapsed following autologous stem cell transplantation, and prior brentuximab vedotin exposure was what differed among cohorts A, B and C. The trial cohort was composed of about 53 patients with relapsed/refractory classical Hodgkin lymphoma, for whom complete response, partial response or progressive disease was recorded as best overall response. Single-agent nivolumab was administered to trial patients in the multi-cohort phase II CheckMate 205 trial. An independent review committee assessed best overall response using the 2007 International Working Group response criteria. Trial PBMCs were obtained immediately prior to nivolumab initiation (C1D1) and on therapy at cycle 2 day 1 and cycle 4 day 1. After peripheral blood was drawn into 8 mL Vacutainer Cell Preparation Tubes, PBMCs were isolated by centrifugation and then cryopreserved.

Genomic DNA was extracted with the Qiagen DNeasy kit from unsorted PBMCs and from negatively selected CD4+ and CD8+ fractions. TCR beta CDR3 regions were amplified by immunoSEQ multiplex PCR using primers annealing to V and J segments. Amplification bias was minimized using a synthetic immune receptor repertoire, and residual bias was removed computationally after sequencing. Per the authors' processing: Repertoire diversity was quantified as the Shannon entropy index using custom Python scripts. Unsorted, CD4+ and CD8+ repertoires were analyzed separately, except in combined analyses where CD4+ and CD8+ sequences were merged in silico. A clone counted as expanded when the clone's frequency after treatment rose at least 2-fold relative to C1D1, and clones undetected at baseline were given a pseudocount of 0.5. Clones with 0 or 1 copy at C1D1 were classified as singleton clones, and clones with 2 or more copies were classified as non-singleton clones. By matching protein sequences in sorted samples from the same patient, clones expanded in unsorted samples were annotated as CD4+, CD8+ or unknown. Diversity changes from C1D1 to C4D1 were tested in paired samples using Wilcoxon tests. TCRdb stores this immuneACCESS table with in-frame sequences only. Part of the clones is absent; in the studies checked, under half of the shortfall reflects unresolved V genes, and no reason is known for the rest. The V and J calls and clone size are taken from that table; D and trimming were inferred from the DNA. The sample yields approximately 46,000 clones; approximately 70% were counted once. 8% to 13% of the sample goes to the ten largest clones.

General study outcomes and caveats: Only a single clinical trial cohort was studied, and what caused the repertoire differences, possibly disease activity or prior therapy, remained undefined. CD4+ but not CD8+ TCR diversity rose significantly by C4D1 (p=0.0027 vs p=0.16), most apparent in complete responders (p=0.02). Baseline TCR diversity was reported as lower in newly diagnosed patients than in healthy donors, and lower still in relapsed/refractory patients. Lower diversity was seen in patients whose nivolumab began less than 1 year after ASCT, and these patients were left out of later analyses so that immune reconstitution would not confound the results. Trial patients achieving complete response had baseline diversity similar to newly diagnosed patients, whereas partial responders and progressors had significantly lower diversity.

The germline V gene encodes CDR1 MNHNY and CDR2 SVGAGI (reference sequence). Measured from the cysteine to the phenylalanine, the CDR3 is 15 residues long. Of all the DNA, just the CDR3 is kept, 45 bases in frame from base 1. Germline trimming amounts to 5 bases on V and 8 bases on J, with 12 as the count of junction bases outside the gene matches. The chain joins TRBV6-6 to TRBJ2-7, with TRBD2 identical over 10 junction bases. This receptor was obtained from a human donor with classical Hodgkin lymphoma. The sequences come from peripheral blood mononuclear cells (PBMCs), collected at baseline. The CDR3 corresponds to CASSAIAGGPSKQYF. The DNA sequence is given as TGTGCCAGCAGTGCAATAGCGGGAGGCCCCTCCAAGCAGTACTTC.